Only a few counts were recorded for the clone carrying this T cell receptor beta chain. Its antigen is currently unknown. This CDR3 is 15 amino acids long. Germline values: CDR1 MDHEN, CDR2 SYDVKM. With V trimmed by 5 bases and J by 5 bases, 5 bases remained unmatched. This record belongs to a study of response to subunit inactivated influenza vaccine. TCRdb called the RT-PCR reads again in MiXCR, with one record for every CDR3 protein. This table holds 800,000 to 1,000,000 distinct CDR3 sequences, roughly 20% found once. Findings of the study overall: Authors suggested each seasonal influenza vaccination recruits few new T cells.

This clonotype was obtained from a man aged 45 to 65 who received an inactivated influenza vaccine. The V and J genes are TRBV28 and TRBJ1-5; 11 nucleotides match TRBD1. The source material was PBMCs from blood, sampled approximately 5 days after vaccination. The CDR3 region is CASSPDRGLHQPQHF. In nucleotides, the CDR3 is TGTGCCAGCAGTCCGGACAGGGGGCTCCATCAGCCCCAGCATTTT.